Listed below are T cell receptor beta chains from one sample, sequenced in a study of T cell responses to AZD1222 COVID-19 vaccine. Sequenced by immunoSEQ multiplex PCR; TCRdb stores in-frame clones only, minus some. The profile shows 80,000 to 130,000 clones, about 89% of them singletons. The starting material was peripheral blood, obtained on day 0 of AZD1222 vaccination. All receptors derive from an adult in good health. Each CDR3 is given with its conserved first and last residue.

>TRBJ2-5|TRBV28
CASRWGPLTETQYF
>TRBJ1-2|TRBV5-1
CASSLVGGEGYTF
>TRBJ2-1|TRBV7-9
CASSFGAGVNEQFF
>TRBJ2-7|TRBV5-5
CASSTGGGATYEQYF
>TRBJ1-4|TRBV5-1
CASSPGQENEKLFF
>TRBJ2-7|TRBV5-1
CASSLGTGKGIEQYF
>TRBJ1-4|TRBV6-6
CASSPGAGAEKLFF
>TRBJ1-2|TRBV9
CASSIDSNYGYTF
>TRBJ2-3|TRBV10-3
CAIRPGTGSWDTQYF
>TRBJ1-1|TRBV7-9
CASSLRSVLDTEAFF
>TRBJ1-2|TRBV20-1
CSASQPEDYGYTF
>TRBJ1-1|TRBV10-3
CAISDRVSTEAFF
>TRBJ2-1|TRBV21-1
CASSIAEETGGAYNEQFF
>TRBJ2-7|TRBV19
CASSISSTSSYEQYF
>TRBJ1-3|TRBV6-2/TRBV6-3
CASSYSQLRDTIYF
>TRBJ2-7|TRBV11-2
CASSLGVGVEQYF
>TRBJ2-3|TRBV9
CASREAGGDTQYF
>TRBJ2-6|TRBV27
CASSATEAGANVLTF
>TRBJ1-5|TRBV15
CATSGPTGGRQPQHF
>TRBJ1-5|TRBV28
CASSPGTSSVGQPQHF
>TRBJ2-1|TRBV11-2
CASTLGVGQGSFF
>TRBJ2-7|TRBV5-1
CASSPGQGALGYEQYF
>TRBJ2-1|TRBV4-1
CASSQGGYSYNEQFF
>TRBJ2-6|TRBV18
CASSPYVTGTGNSGANVLTF
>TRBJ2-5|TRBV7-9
CASSLVRGLASETQYF
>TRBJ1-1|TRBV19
CASSIIGGYTEAFF
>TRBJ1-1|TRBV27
CASSLGPSMNTEAFF
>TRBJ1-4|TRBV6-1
CASSEVGTAYEKLFF
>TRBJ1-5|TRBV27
CASSSARDSLSNQPQHF
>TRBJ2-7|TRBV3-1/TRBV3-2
CASSLRTGYDYEQYF
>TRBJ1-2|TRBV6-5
CASRIQGDGYTF
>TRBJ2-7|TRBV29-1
CSVRSHYEQYF
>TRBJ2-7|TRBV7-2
CASSSTRDNSYEQYF
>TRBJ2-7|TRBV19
CASSIAAGTPIYEQYF
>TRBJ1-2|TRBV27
CASSLSGGRGYGYTF
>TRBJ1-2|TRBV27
CASRTGAGADYGYTF
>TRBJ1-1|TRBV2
CASSVPGQGRRNTEAFF
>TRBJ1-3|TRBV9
CASSVVRPGGSGNTIYF
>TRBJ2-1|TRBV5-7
CASSFRDRENEQFF
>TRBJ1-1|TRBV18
CASSPTGGNTEAFF
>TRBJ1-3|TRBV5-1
CASMVGGSSGNTIYF
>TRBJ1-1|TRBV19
CASSIAAGLHTEAFF
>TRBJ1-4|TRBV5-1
CASSLGLDTNEKLFF
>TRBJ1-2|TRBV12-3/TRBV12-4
CASTRVTDGYTF
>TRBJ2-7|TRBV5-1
CASSGMGTYEQYF
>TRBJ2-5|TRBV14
CASSPYQETQYF
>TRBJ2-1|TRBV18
CASSPIQSSYNEQFF
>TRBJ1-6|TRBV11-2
CASSLDRGQGSSPLHF